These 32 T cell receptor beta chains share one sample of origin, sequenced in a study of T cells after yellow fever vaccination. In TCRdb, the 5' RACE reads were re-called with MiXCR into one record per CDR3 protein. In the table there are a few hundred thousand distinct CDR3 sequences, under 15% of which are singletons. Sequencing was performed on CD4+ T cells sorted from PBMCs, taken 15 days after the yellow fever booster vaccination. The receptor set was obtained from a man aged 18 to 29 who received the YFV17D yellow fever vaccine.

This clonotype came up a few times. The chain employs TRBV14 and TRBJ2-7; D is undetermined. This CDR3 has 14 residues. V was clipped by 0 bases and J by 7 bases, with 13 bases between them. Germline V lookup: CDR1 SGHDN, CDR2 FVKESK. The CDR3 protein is CASSQDSSSGEQYV. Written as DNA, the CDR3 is TGTGCCAGCAGCCAAGATTCTTCTTCCGGGGAGCAGTACGTC.

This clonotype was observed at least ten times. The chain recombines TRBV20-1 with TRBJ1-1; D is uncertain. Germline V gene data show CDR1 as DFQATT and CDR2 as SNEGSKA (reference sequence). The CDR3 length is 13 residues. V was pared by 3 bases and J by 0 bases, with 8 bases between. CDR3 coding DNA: TGCAGTGCTAGCGAACAGCTGAACACTGAAGCTTTCTTT. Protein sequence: CSASEQLNTEAFF.

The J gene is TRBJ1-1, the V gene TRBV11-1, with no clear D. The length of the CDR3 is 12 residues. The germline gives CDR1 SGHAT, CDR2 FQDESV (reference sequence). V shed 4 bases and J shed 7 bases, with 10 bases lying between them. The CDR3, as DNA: TGTGCCAGCAGCTCTAGCGGGTTTGAAGCTTTCTTT. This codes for CASSSSGFEAFF.

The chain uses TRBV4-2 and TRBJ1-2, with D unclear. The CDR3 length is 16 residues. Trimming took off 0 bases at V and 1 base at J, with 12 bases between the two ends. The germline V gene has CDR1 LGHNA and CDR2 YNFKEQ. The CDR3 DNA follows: TGTGCCAGCAGCCAAGAGTGGTTCGGGAGTAACTATGGCTACACCTTC. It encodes CASSQEWFGSNYGYTF.

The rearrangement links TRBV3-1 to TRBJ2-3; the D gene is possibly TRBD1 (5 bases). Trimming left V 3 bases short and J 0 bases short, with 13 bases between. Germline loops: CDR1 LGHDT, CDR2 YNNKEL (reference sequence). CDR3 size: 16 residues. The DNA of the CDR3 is TGTGCCAGCAGCCATCTAGGCAGGGCTAGCACAGATACGCAGTATTTT. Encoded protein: CASSHLGRASTDTQYF.

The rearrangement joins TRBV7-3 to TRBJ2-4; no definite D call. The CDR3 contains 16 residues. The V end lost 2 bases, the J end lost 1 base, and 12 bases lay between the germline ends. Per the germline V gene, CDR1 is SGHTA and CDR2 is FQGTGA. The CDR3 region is CASSLFDRAAKNIQYF. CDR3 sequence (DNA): TGTGCCAGCAGCTTATTTGATCGGGCGGCCAAAAACATTCAGTACTTC.

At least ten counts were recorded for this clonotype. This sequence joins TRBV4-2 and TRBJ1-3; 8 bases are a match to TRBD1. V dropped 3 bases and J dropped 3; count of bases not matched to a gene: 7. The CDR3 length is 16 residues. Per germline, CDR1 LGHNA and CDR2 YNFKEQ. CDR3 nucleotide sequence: TGTGCCAGCAGCCAGCTTACAGGGGGTGATGGAAACACCATATATTTT. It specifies CASSQLTGGDGNTIYF.

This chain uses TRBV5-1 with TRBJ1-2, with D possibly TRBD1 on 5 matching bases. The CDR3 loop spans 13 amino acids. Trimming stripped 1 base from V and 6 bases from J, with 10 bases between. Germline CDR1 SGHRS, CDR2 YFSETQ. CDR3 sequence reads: CASSLSGTDGYTF. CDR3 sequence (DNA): TGCGCCAGCAGCTTGTCCGGGACGGATGGCTACACCTTC.

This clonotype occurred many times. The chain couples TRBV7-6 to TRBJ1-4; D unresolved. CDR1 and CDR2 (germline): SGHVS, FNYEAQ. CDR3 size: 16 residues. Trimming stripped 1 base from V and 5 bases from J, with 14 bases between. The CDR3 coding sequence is TGTGCCAGCAGCTTAGTAGGTACCTACGGAAATGAAAAACTGTTTTTT. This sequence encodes CASSLVGTYGNEKLFF.

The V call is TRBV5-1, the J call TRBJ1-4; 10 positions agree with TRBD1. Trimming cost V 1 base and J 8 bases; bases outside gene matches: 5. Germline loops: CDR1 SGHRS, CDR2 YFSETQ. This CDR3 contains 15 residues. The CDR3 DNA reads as TGCGCCAGCAGCTTGATTGGGACAGGGGAAGAAAAACTGTTTTTT. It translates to CASSLIGTGEEKLFF.

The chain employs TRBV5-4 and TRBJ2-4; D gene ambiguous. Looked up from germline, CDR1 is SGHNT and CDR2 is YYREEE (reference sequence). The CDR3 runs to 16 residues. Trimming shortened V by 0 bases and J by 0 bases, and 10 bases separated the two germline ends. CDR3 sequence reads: CASSLGGLLAKNIQYF. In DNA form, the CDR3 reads TGTGCCAGCAGCTTGGGAGGTCTCCTAGCCAAAAACATTCAGTACTTC. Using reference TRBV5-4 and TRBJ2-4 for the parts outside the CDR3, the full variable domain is ETGVTQSPTHLIKTRGQQVTLRCSSQSGHNTVSWYQQALGQGPQFIFQYYREEENGRGNFPPRFSGLQFPNYSSELNVNALELDDSALYLCASSLGGLLAKNIQYFGAGTRLSVL.

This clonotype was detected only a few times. CDR3 protein: CASTLGGLNTQYF. The CDR3 DNA follows: TGTGCCAGCACCCTGGGGGGTTTGAATACGCAGTATTTT. The chain joins TRBV7-2 to TRBJ2-3; possibly TRBD2 for D (6 bases). Trimming shortened V by 7 bases and J by 7 bases, and 15 bases separated the two germline ends. The CDR3 spans 13 residues. Germline V lookup: CDR1 SGHTA, CDR2 FQGNSA.

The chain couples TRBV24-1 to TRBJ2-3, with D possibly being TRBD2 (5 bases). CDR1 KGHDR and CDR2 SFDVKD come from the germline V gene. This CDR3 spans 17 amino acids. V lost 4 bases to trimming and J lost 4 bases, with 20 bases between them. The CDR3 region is CATSDRRGKGPPDTQYF. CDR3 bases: TGTGCCACCAGTGACCGACGAGGGAAGGGTCCGCCAGATACGCAGTATTTT.

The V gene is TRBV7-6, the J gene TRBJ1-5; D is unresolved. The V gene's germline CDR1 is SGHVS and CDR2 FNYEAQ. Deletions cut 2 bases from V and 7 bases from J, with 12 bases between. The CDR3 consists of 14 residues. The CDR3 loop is CASSLSPNGQPQHF. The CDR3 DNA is TGTGCCAGCAGCTTATCCCCGAACGGCCAGCCCCAGCATTTT.

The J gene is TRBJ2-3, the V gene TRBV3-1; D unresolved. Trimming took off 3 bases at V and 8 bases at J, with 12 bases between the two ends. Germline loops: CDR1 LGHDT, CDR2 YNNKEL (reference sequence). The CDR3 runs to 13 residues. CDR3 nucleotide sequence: TGTGCCAGCAGCCATCCTATTCAGAGTACGCAGTATTTT. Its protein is CASSHPIQSTQYF.

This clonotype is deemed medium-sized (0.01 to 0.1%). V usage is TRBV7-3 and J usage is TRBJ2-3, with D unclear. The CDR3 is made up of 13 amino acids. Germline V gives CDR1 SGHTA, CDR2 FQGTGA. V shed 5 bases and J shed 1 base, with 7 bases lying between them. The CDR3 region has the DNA TGTGCCAGCAGCCTCTATGGCACAGATACGCAGTATTTT. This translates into CASSLYGTDTQYF.

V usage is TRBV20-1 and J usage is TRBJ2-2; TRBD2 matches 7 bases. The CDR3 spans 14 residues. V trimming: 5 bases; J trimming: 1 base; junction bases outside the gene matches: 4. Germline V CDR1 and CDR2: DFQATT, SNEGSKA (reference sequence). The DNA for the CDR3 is TGCAGTGCTCAAATAGCGGGGAACACCGGGGAGCTGTTTTTT. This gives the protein CSAQIAGNTGELFF.

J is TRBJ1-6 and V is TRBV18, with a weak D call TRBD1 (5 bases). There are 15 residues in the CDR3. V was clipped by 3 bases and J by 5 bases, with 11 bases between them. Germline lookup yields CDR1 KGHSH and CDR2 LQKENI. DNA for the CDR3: TGTGCCAGCTCACCCATGGGACGGAATAATTCACCCCTCCACTTT. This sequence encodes CASSPMGRNNSPLHF.

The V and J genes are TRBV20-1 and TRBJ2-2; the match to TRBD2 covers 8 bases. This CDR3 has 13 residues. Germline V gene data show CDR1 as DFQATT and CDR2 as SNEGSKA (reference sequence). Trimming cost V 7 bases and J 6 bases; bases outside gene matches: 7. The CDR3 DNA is TGCAGTGTTTCGGGGGGGCGGTCCGGGGAGCTGTTTTTT. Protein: CSVSGGRSGELFF.

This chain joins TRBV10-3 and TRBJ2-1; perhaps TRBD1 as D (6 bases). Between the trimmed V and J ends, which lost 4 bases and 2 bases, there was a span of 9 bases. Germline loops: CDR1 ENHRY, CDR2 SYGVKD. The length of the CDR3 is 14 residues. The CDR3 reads CAISARDTYNEQFF. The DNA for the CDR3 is TGTGCCATCAGTGCGAGGGACACCTACAATGAGCAGTTCTTC.

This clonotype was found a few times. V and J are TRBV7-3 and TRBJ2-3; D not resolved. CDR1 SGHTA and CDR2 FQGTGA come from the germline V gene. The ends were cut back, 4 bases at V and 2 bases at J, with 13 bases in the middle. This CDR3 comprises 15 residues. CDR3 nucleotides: TGTGCCAGCAGCTCACACCGGGCCTCCACAGATACGCAGTATTTT. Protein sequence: CASSSHRASTDTQYF.

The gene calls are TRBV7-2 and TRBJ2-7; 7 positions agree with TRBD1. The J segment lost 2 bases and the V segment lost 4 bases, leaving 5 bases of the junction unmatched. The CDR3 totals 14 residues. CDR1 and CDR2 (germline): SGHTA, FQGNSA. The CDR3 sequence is CASSSQTGTYEQYF. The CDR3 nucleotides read TGTGCCAGCAGCTCGCAGACAGGGACCTACGAGCAGTACTTC.

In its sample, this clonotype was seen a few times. The CDR3 reads CASSDQQGGVEQYV. In DNA form, the CDR3 reads TGTGCCAGCAGTGACCAACAGGGCGGTGTCGAGCAGTACGTC. V usage is TRBV6-4 and J usage is TRBJ2-7; maybe TRBD1 (6 bases). The germline V gene has CDR1 MRHNA and CDR2 SNTAGT. CDR3 size: 14 residues. V lost 2 bases to trimming and J lost 6 bases, with 14 bases between them.

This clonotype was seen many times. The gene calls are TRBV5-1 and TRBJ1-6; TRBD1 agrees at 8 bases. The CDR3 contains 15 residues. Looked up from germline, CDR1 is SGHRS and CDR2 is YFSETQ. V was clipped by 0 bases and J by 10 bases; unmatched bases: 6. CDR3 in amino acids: CASSLAGTGRSPLHF. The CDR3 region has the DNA TGCGCCAGCAGCTTGGCCGGGACAGGTCGATCACCCCTCCACTTT.

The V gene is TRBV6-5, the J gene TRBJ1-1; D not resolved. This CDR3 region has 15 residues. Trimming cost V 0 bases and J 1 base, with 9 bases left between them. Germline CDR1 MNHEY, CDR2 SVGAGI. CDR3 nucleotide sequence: TGTGCCAGCAGTTACTCTGAGGGCTGGAACACTGAAGCTTTCTTT. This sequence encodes CASSYSEGWNTEAFF.

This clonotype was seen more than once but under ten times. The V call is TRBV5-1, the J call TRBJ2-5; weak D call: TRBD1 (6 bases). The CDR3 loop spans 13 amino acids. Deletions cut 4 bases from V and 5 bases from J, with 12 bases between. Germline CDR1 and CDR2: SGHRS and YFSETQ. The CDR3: CASSAGVGETQYF. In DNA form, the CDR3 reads TGCGCCAGCAGCGCAGGGGTTGGGGAGACCCAGTACTTC.

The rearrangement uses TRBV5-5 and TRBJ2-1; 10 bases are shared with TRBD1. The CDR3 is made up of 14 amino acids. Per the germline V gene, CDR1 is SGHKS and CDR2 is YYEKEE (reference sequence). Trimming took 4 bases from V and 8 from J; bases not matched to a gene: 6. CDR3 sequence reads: CASSPGTGVHEQFF. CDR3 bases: TGTGCCAGCAGCCCCGGGACAGGGGTTCATGAGCAGTTCTTC.

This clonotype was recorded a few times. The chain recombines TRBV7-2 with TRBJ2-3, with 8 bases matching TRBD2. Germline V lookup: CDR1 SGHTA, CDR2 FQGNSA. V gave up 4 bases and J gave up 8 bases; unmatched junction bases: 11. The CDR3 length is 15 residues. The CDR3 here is CASSSDPGGPGTQYF. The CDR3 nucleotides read TGTGCCAGCAGCTCCGATCCGGGGGGGCCTGGTACGCAGTATTTT.

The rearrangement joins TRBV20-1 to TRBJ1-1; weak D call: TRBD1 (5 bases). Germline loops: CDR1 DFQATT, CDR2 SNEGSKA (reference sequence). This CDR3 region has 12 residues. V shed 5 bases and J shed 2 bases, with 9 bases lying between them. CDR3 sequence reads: CSAWDGNTEAFF. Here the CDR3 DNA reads TGCAGTGCTTGGGACGGAAACACTGAAGCTTTCTTT.

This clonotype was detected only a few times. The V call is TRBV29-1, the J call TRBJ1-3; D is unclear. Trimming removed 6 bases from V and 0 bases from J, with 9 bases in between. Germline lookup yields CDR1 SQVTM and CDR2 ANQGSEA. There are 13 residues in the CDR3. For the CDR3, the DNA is TGCAGCGTCGAACAGAGCTCTGGAAACACCATATATTTT. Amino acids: CSVEQSSGNTIYF.

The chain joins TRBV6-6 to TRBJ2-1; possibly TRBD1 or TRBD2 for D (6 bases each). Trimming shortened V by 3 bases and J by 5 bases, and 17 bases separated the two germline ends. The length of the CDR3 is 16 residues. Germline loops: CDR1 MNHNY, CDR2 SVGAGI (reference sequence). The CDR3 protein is CASSYYGGATHNEQFF. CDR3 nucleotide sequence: TGTGCCAGCAGTTATTACGGGGGCGCGACCCACAATGAGCAGTTCTTC.

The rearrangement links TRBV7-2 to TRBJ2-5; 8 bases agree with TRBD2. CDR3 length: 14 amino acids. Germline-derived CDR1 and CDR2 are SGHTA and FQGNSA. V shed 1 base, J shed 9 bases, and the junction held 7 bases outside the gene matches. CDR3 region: CASSLGLARRAQYF. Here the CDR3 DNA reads TGTGCCAGCAGCTTAGGACTAGCGAGGAGGGCCCAGTACTTC.